These 32 T cell receptor beta chains were all obtained from the same sample, sequenced in a study of post-analysis software for immune sequencing data. cDNA libraries of TCR beta carried unique molecular identifiers. TCRdb recomputed calls from the PCR reads with MiXCR, one row per CDR3 protein. The sample lists under 200,000 distinct CDR3 sequences; roughly 34% were seen once. The sample in question was blood, obtained after autologous hematopoietic stem cell transplantation. The receptors originated from a girl between 5 and 17 years old with multiple sclerosis.

The J gene is TRBJ1-2, the V gene TRBV7-8; 8 bases agree with TRBD1. The CDR3 sequence is 14 residues long. The germline gives CDR1 SGHVS, CDR2 FQNEAQ. Trimming cost V 6 bases and J 5 bases; bases outside gene matches: 8. The CDR3 reads CASSPDRDAYGYTF. The CDR3 bases are TGTGCCAGCAGTCCGGACAGGGACGCGTATGGCTACACCTTC.

The CDR3 protein is CSAESDWTGGEQYF. For the CDR3, the DNA is TGCAGTGCAGAGTCGGATTGGACAGGGGGCGAGCAGTACTTC. The rearrangement joins TRBV20-1 to TRBJ2-5; 10 positions agree with TRBD1. The end of the DNA is better explained by TRBJ2-7, so the J call may be wrong. The germline V gene has CDR1 DFQATT and CDR2 SNEGSKA (reference sequence). There are 14 residues in the CDR3.

This clonotype has a handful of counts. The chain uses TRBV11-3 and TRBJ1-1, with a tentative D call TRBD1 (5 bases). There are 15 residues in the CDR3. Germline CDR1 SGHNT, CDR2 YENEEA. Trimming cost V 1 base and J 1 base, with 10 bases left between them. CDR3 residues: CASSLGWGGNTEAFF. The CDR3 coding sequence is TGTGCCAGCAGCTTAGGGTGGGGGGGGAACACTGAAGCTTTCTTT.

This clonotype was found many times. The rearrangement links TRBV5-4 to TRBJ1-2; 10 nucleotides match TRBD1. Trimming took 3 bases from V and 5 from J; bases not matched to a gene: 7. CDR1 and CDR2 from the germline V gene are SGHNT and YYREEE (reference sequence). The CDR3 spans 15 residues. CDR3 loop: CASSSTGGAAYGYTF. In DNA form, the CDR3 reads TGTGCCAGCAGCTCGACAGGGGGCGCAGCTTATGGCTACACCTTC.

This clonotype has only a few counts. The chain uses TRBV29-1 and TRBJ2-6; tentative D call: TRBD1 (6 bases). V lost 6 bases, J lost 2 bases, and 11 bases lay in between. The CDR3 is made up of 14 amino acids. Germline V gene data show CDR1 as SQVTM and CDR2 as ANQGSEA. The CDR3 bases are TGCAGCGTCTTACAGGGTACTGGGGCCAACGTCCTGACTTTC. Its protein product is CSVLQGTGANVLTF.

This clonotype has only a few counts. Germline and junction disagree at one end, which may indicate a read error. V gene TRBV11-2 combines with J gene TRBJ2-7; D call uncertain. This CDR3 is built from 10 residues. Germline-derived CDR1 and CDR2 are SGHAT and FQNNGV. Here the CDR3 DNA reads TGTGCCAGCGGCTTGGGCGAGCAGTACTTC. Translated, it gives CASGLGEQYF.

This clonotype was found many times. This rearrangement joins TRBV9 to TRBJ1-2; D remains unclear. The CDR3 runs 12 residues. The germline V gene encodes CDR1 SGDLS and CDR2 YYNGEE. The V and J ends lost 6 bases and 1 base respectively, with 7 bases between them. DNA of the CDR3: TGTGCCAGCACCCGGAATAACTATGGCTACACCTTC. It translates to CASTRNNYGYTF.

V gene TRBV9 combines with J gene TRBJ2-5; D is perhaps TRBD2 (5 bases). The end of the DNA aligns better with TRBJ2-7, so the J call may be wrong. The germline V gene encodes CDR1 SGDLS and CDR2 YYNGEE. The length of the CDR3 is 14 residues. DNA for the CDR3: TGTGCCAGCGGCCAAACCCTAACTAGTTCCGAGCAGTACTTC. Its protein is CASGQTLTSSEQYF.

The chain joins TRBV6-1 to TRBJ2-7; 11 bases align to TRBD2. The CDR3 covers 17 residues. Germline CDR1 and CDR2: MNHNS and SASEGT. J was trimmed by 0 bases and V by 4 bases; bases with no gene match: 8. CDR3 DNA sequence: TGTGCCAGCAGTGTCTCGGGACTAGCGGCCATCTCCTACGAGCAGTACTTC. This encodes CASSVSGLAAISYEQYF.

This clonotype was seen more than once but under ten times. V gene TRBV12-3 or TRBV12-4 combines with J gene TRBJ1-2; D is ambiguous. Between the trimmed V and J ends, which lost 3 bases and 10 bases, there was a span of 9 bases. This CDR3 comprises 11 residues. The CDR3, as DNA: TGTGCCAGCAGTTTTAGGCTGGACTACACCTTC. Its protein product is CASSFRLDYTF.

This chain links TRBV6-5 with TRBJ1-1; D not resolved. Per germline, CDR1 MNHEY and CDR2 SVGAGI. The CDR3 is made up of 13 amino acids. Trimming stripped 6 bases from V and 3 bases from J, with 11 bases between. CDR3 nucleotides: TGTGCCAGCAGGGGCAGAGCGGACACTGAAGCTTTCTTT. This translates into CASRGRADTEAFF.

The chain carries TRBV7-3 and TRBJ2-7; 9 bases line up with TRBD2. CDR3 size: 17 residues. V trimming: 1 base; J trimming: 5 bases; junction bases outside the gene matches: 12. Germline lookup yields CDR1 SGHTA and CDR2 FQGTGA. This CDR3 reads CASSLIRLAGYEHEQYF. CDR3 coding DNA: TGTGCCAGCAGCTTAATTCGGCTAGCGGGATACGAGCACGAGCAGTACTTC.

V usage is TRBV9 and J usage is TRBJ2-7; the match to TRBD1 covers 11 bases. This CDR3 is built from 14 residues. Germline CDR1 reads SGDLS; CDR2 reads YYNGEE. J gave up 4 bases and V 3 bases, and 3 bases lay outside the gene matches. The CDR3 region has the DNA TGTGCCAGCAGCGGGGGACAGGGGGGGTACGAGCAGTACTTC. Amino acids: CASSGGQGGYEQYF.

This clonotype has at least ten counts. The chain combines TRBV20-1 with TRBJ2-5; 8 bases align to TRBD1. The CDR3 runs to 14 residues. The germline CDR1 and CDR2 sequences are DFQATT and SNEGSKA (reference sequence). With V trimmed by 6 bases and J by 0 bases, 6 bases remained unmatched. Here the CDR3 reads CSARDRLYQETQYF. The CDR3 DNA is TGCAGTGCCAGGGACAGGCTGTACCAAGAGACCCAGTACTTC.

The gene calls are TRBV4-2 and TRBJ2-7, with 7 positions matching TRBD2. CDR1 is LGHNA, CDR2 YNFKEQ, per germline. CDR3 length: 19 amino acids. Unmatched junction bases numbered 18, after V lost 0 bases and J lost 4 bases. This CDR3 is CASSQDWGSGMSRPYEQYF. In nucleotides, the CDR3 is TGTGCCAGCAGCCAAGACTGGGGAAGCGGGATGTCGAGACCTTACGAGCAGTACTTC.

Only a few counts were recorded for this clonotype. V is TRBV20-1 and J is TRBJ2-7; a weak D match, TRBD1 (5 bases). The germline V gene has CDR1 DFQATT and CDR2 SNEGSKA (reference sequence). Trimming removed 3 bases from V and 0 bases from J, with 12 bases in between. The CDR3 is made up of 14 amino acids. In DNA form, the CDR3 reads TGCAGTGCTAGGGAAGGGGATGACTCCTACGAGCAGTACTTC. Its protein is CSAREGDDSYEQYF.

The count of this clonotype is one. The CDR3 is CASMMGLARDNNEQFF. CDR3 DNA: TGTGCCAGCATGATGGGGCTAGCGAGAGATAACAATGAGCAGTTCTTC. The rearrangement links TRBV6-1 to TRBJ2-1; D is possibly TRBD2 (6 bases). The V end was cut by 7 bases, the J end by 5 bases, with 21 bases between. Germline V gives CDR1 MNHNS, CDR2 SASEGT. The CDR3 contains 16 residues.

This clonotype has just a few counts. This chain uses TRBV6-5 with TRBJ2-5; 7 positions agree with TRBD2. V dropped 1 base and J dropped 4; count of bases not matched to a gene: 9. The V gene's germline CDR1 is MNHEY and CDR2 SVGAGI. The CDR3 runs to 16 residues. The CDR3: CASSYLGRTGGETQYF. In nucleotides, the CDR3 is TGTGCCAGCAGTTACTTGGGAAGAACGGGGGGAGAGACCCAGTACTTC.

The chain joins TRBV20-1 to TRBJ1-2; 9 bases are a match to TRBD1. V dropped 6 bases and J dropped 3; count of bases not matched to a gene: 5. This CDR3 contains 13 residues. CDR1 and CDR2 from the germline V gene are DFQATT and SNEGSKA (reference sequence). In DNA form, the CDR3 reads TGCAGTGCAAAACAGGGGGCCGACTATGGCTACACCTTC. It translates to CSAKQGADYGYTF.

J is TRBJ2-1 and V is TRBV7-2; D may be TRBD1 (5 bases). Deletions cut 5 bases from V and 4 bases from J, with 12 bases between. The CDR3 runs 14 residues. The germline V gene encodes CDR1 SGHTA and CDR2 FQGNSA. The CDR3 DNA follows: TGTGCCAGCAGCATAAACAGACAGTACAATGAGCAGTTCTTC. Protein sequence: CASSINRQYNEQFF.

This clonotype has just a few counts. The rearrangement links TRBV29-1 to TRBJ2-3, with 10 bases that match TRBD2. Germline CDR1 is SQVTM and CDR2 is ANQGSEA. CDR3 size: 16 residues. V gave up 6 bases and J gave up 4 bases; unmatched junction bases: 13. CDR3 in DNA: TGCAGCGTCTTGAGCGGGAGGGCCTCGTCAGCAGATACGCAGTATTTT. Amino acids: CSVLSGRASSADTQYF.

Details on this clonotype: Just one base apart from a much larger clone, this may be a read error. V is TRBV29-1 and J is TRBJ2-5; tentatively, D is TRBD1 (5 bases). The V gene lost 7 bases and the J gene lost 3 bases, with 12 bases spanning the gap. Germline V gene data show CDR1 as SQVTM and CDR2 as ANQGSEA. The CDR3 runs 12 residues. The CDR3 loop reads CSGVRREETQYF. For the CDR3, the DNA is TGCAGCGGTGTGCGCAGGGAAGAGACCCAGTACTTC.

The chain couples TRBV6-1 to TRBJ2-3; weak D call: TRBD2 (5 bases). Trimming left V 5 bases short and J 4 bases short, with 25 bases between. Germline CDR1 and CDR2: MNHNS and SASEGT. There are 18 residues in the CDR3. DNA for the CDR3: TGTGCCAGCAGTCCTCCCCCCATACGAGCGGCACCTCCAGATACGCAGTATTTT. Residues: CASSPPPIRAAPPDTQYF.

This clonotype was seen more than once but under ten times. The chain uses TRBV15 and TRBJ2-5; TRBD1 might be the D (5 bases). Germline assignment: CDR1 LNHNV and CDR2 YYDKDF (reference sequence). The CDR3 runs to 17 residues. The ends were cut back, 3 bases at V and 1 base at J, with 18 bases in the middle. CDR3 in DNA: TGTGCCACCAGCAGTTTTTATGGGCACAGGCCCCAAGAGACCCAGTACTTC. Amino acids: CATSSFYGHRPQETQYF.

The chain joins TRBV6-1 to TRBJ2-1, with TRBD1 matching 10 bases. J lost 4 bases, V lost 6 bases, and 6 bases had no gene match. Germline CDR1 reads MNHNS; CDR2 reads SASEGT. The CDR3 runs 15 residues. CDR3 sequence (DNA): TGTGCCAGCAGCTTCGGACAGGGGGGGTACAATGAGCAGTTCTTC. It translates to CASSFGQGGYNEQFF.

The rearrangement uses TRBV12-3 or TRBV12-4 and TRBJ1-5, with a weak D call TRBD1 (5 bases). Deletions cut 3 bases from V and 7 bases from J, with 16 bases between. The CDR3 loop spans 15 amino acids. The CDR3 here is CASSLMAGLGQPQHF. CDR3 bases: TGTGCCAGCAGTTTGATGGCGGGACTTGGGCAGCCCCAGCATTTT.

In regard to this clonotype: A much larger clone sits a single nucleotide away, making a read error possible. The V and J genes are TRBV13 and TRBJ2-5; perhaps TRBD1 as D (6 bases). Germline values: CDR1 PRHDT, CDR2 FYEKMQ (reference sequence). CDR3 length: 17 amino acids. Here the CDR3 DNA reads TGTGCCGGCAGCTTAAGTCCCTCGGACAGAAACCAAGAGACCCAGTACTTC. Its translation is CAGSLSPSDRNQETQYF. The full variable domain, rest sourced from reference TRBV13 and TRBJ2-5, is AAGVIQSPRHLIKEKRETATLKCYPIPRHDTVYWYQQGPGQDPQFLISFYEKMQSDKGSIPDRFSAQQFSDYHSELNMSSLELGDSALYFCAGSLSPSDRNQETQYFGPGTRLLVL.

J is TRBJ2-3 and V is TRBV12-3 or TRBV12-4; 10 bases agree with TRBD2. The CDR3 runs to 15 residues. V shed 6 bases, J shed 2 bases, and the junction held 5 bases outside the gene matches. The CDR3, as DNA: TGTGCCAGCAGCTATAGCGGGGGGCCCACAGATACGCAGTATTTT. Amino acids: CASSYSGGPTDTQYF.

This clonotype was counted a few times. The rearrangement joins TRBV9 to TRBJ2-3; D possibly corresponds to TRBD2 (7 bases). Germline-derived CDR1 and CDR2 are SGDLS and YYNGEE. With 6 bases removed from V and 5 bases from J, the gap between germline ends came to 16 bases. This CDR3 has 14 amino acids. As DNA, the CDR3 is TGTGCCAGCACCCTGGGGGGGGCACAAGATACGCAGTATTTT. This codes for CASTLGGAQDTQYF. Drawing the rest from reference TRBV9 and TRBJ2-3, the complete variable domain is DSGVTQTPKHLITATGQRVTLRCSPRSGDLSVYWYQQSLDQGLQFLIQYYNGEERAKGNILERFSAQQFPDLHSELNLSSLELGDSALYFCASTLGGAQDTQYFGPGTRLTVL.

The chain joins TRBV20-1 to TRBJ1-5; D call uncertain. Looked up from germline, CDR1 is DFQATT and CDR2 is SNEGSKA (reference sequence). This CDR3 comprises 14 residues. The germline V and J ends were trimmed by 5 bases and 5 bases, with 16 bases remaining between them. CDR3: CSAAEQGPYQPQHF. The CDR3 nucleotides are TGCAGTGCTGCAGAACAAGGGCCCTATCAGCCCCAGCATTTT.

This clonotype was seen a handful of times. V and J are TRBV7-6 and TRBJ2-1; D may be TRBD2 (6 bases). Germline V gives CDR1 SGHVS, CDR2 FNYEAQ. The CDR3 contains 18 residues. The V end lost 2 bases, the J end lost 0 bases, and 17 bases lay between the germline ends. CDR3 in DNA: TGTGCCAGCAGCTTATGGAGTAACCTAGCGACCTCCTACAATGAGCAGTTCTTC. It codes for CASSLWSNLATSYNEQFF.

The V and J genes are TRBV30 and TRBJ1-1, with 8 bases that match TRBD1. J was trimmed by 3 bases and V by 2 bases; bases with no gene match: 5. CDR1 and CDR2 (germline): GTSNPN, SVGIG (reference sequence). The CDR3 extends over 14 amino acids. Here the CDR3 DNA reads TGTGCCTGGAGTCTCGACAGGGGAGACACTGAAGCTTTCTTT. As protein: CAWSLDRGDTEAFF. The full variable domain, rest sourced from reference TRBV30 and TRBJ1-1, is SQTIHQWPATLVQPVGSPLSLECTVEGTSNPNLYWYRQAAGRGLQLLFYSVGIGQISSEVPQNLSASRPQDRQFILSSKKLLLSDSGFYLCAWSLDRGDTEAFFGQGTRLTVV.